The 15 T cell receptor beta chains given below trace back to one sample, sequenced in a study of T cell responses to AZD1222 COVID-19 vaccine. Only in-frame clones appear in the TCRdb table, and some are missing; sequencing was by immunoSEQ multiplex PCR. The sample shows fewer than 200,000 clones, roughly nine tenths of them seen only once. The material sequenced was peripheral blood, taken on day 0 of AZD1222 vaccination. The source of these receptors is an adult in good health.

V is TRBV28 and J is TRBJ1-2; TRBD1 aligns across 9 bases. Losses at the gene ends were 3 bases for V and 5 bases for J; bases not matched to a gene: 13. Germline V lookup: CDR1 MDHEN, CDR2 SYDVKM. The CDR3 has 17 residues. The CDR3 protein is CASSFQRPGTGNYGYTF. In nucleotides, the CDR3 is TGTGCCAGCAGTTTCCAACGTCCCGGGACAGGGAATTATGGCTACACCTTC.

V usage is TRBV2 and J usage is TRBJ2-7; a weak D match, TRBD1 (6 bases). Germline values: CDR1 SNHLY, CDR2 FYNNEI. Deletions cut 4 bases from V and 4 bases from J, with 11 bases between. The CDR3 is 13 amino acids. CDR3 DNA: TGTGCCAGCAGTGCACTGGGGGCTTACGAGCAGTACGTC. This codes for CASSALGAYEQYV.

The rearrangement joins TRBV28 to TRBJ2-4; D tentatively fits TRBD1 or TRBD2 (7 bases each). The germline gives CDR1 MDHEN, CDR2 SYDVKM. V was cut by 4 bases and J by 7 bases, with 17 bases left in between. The CDR3 totals 15 residues. The CDR3 sequence: CASSSPQGRVNIQYF. CDR3 nucleotide sequence: TGTGCCAGCAGTTCCCCACAGGGGAGGGTGAACATTCAGTACTTC.

The chain carries TRBV29-1 and TRBJ1-3; D is unclear. The CDR3 loop spans 12 amino acids. Germline V gene data show CDR1 as SQVTM and CDR2 as ANQGSEA. Trimming removed 2 bases from V and 0 bases from J, with 2 bases in between. The CDR3, as DNA: TGCAGCGTTGAAAACTCTGGAAACACCATATATTTT. This encodes CSVENSGNTIYF.

J is TRBJ1-2 and V is TRBV4-2; tentatively, D is TRBD1 (5 bases). The CDR3 runs to 14 residues. V gave up 0 bases and J gave up 6 bases, with 11 bases separating them. The germline V gene has CDR1 LGHNA and CDR2 YNFKEQ. The CDR3 DNA reads as TGTGCCAGCAGCCAAGACGGGGGGTGGAATGGCTACACCTTC. This sequence encodes CASSQDGGWNGYTF.

In this sample, this clone turned up a few times. This chain joins TRBV7-6 and TRBJ1-1; D perhaps matches TRBD1 (6 bases). This CDR3 comprises 16 residues. Per germline, CDR1 SGHVS and CDR2 FNYEAQ. Trimming stripped 3 bases from V and 0 bases from J, with 14 bases between. The CDR3 bases are TGTGCCAGCAGCTTGACCAAGACAGGAGTGAACACTGAAGCTTTCTTT. Its translation is CASSLTKTGVNTEAFF.

The chain is built from TRBV19 and TRBJ2-7, with D perhaps TRBD1 (6 bases). The CDR3 is 12 residues long. The V and J ends lost 9 bases and 2 bases respectively, with 11 bases between them. The germline V gene has CDR1 LNHDA and CDR2 SQIVND (reference sequence). CDR3 sequence: CASRDTAYEQYF. CDR3 bases: TGTGCCAGCCGGGACACGGCCTACGAGCAGTACTTC. The complete variable domain, with remaining parts taken from reference TRBV19 and TRBJ2-7, reads DGGITQSPKYLFRKEGQNVTLSCEQNLNHDAMYWYRQDPGQGLRLIYYSQIVNDFQKGDIAEGYSVSREKKESFPLTVTSAQKNPTAFYLCASRDTAYEQYFGPGTRLTVT.

The chain combines TRBV9 with TRBJ1-4; D call uncertain. V dropped 0 bases and J dropped 8 bases, with 8 bases sitting between them. This CDR3 has 13 amino acids. In germline, CDR1 is SGDLS, CDR2 YYNGEE. CDR3 sequence (DNA): TGTGCCAGCAGCGTAGCACCCGGCGAAAAACTGTTTTTT. This encodes CASSVAPGEKLFF.

The rearrangement uses TRBV7-6 and TRBJ2-7; the match to TRBD1 covers 7 bases. The CDR3 contains 15 residues. V was clipped by 2 bases and J by 2 bases; unmatched bases: 6. Germline V CDR1 and CDR2: SGHVS, FNYEAQ. The CDR3 protein is CASSLNEGATYEQYF. CDR3 coding DNA: TGTGCCAGCAGCTTAAACGAGGGGGCCACCTACGAGCAGTACTTC.

This chain connects TRBV28 to TRBJ1-1; D not resolved. Looked up from germline, CDR1 is MDHEN and CDR2 is SYDVKM. The CDR3 consists of 15 residues. Trimming removed 7 bases from V and 1 base from J, with 16 bases in between. DNA for the CDR3: TGTGCCAGCACCCCTAATGGCCCAGGGAACACTGAAGCTTTCTTT. This encodes CASTPNGPGNTEAFF.

The V call is TRBV5-1, the J call TRBJ2-2; TRBD1 agrees at 9 bases. This CDR3 region has 15 residues. V dropped 1 base and J dropped 7; count of bases not matched to a gene: 5. CDR1 SGHRS and CDR2 YFSETQ come from the germline V gene. CDR3: CASSLSQGAGGELFF. DNA of the CDR3: TGCGCCAGCAGCTTGTCACAGGGGGCCGGCGGGGAGCTGTTTTTT.

Remarks on this clone: The same CDR3 is also encoded by other DNA sequences in this sample. The chain recombines TRBV12-3 or TRBV12-4 with TRBJ1-2; D is uncertain. CDR3 length: 11 residues. Trimming stripped 1 base from V and 3 bases from J, with 0 bases between. CDR3 nucleotides: TGTGCCAGCAGTTTAGACTATGGCTACACCTTC. Residues: CASSLDYGYTF.

This chain links TRBV18 with TRBJ2-3; 8 nucleotides align to TRBD1. Germline V gene lookup returns CDR1 KGHSH and CDR2 LQKENI. There are 14 residues in the CDR3. Losses at the gene ends were 3 bases for V and 3 bases for J; bases not matched to a gene: 2. As DNA, the CDR3 is TGTGCCAGCTCACCGGACAGGGTAACAGATACGCAGTATTTT. It yields the protein CASSPDRVTDTQYF.

CDR3 sequence: CASSTDPAKNIQYF. The CDR3, as DNA: TGTGCCAGCAGCACAGACCCCGCCAAAAACATTCAGTACTTC. The chain links TRBV28 to TRBJ2-4; D not resolved. The CDR3 totals 14 residues. The germline CDR1 and CDR2 sequences are MDHEN and SYDVKM. V lost 6 bases and J lost 1, with 10 bases in between.

The chain is built from TRBV10-3 and TRBJ1-5; no clear D. The CDR3 sequence is 12 residues long. CDR1 is ENHRY, CDR2 SYGVKD, per germline. V was clipped by 3 bases and J by 3 bases, with 3 bases between them. This chain's CDR3 is CAISENNQPQHF. The CDR3 nucleotides read TGTGCCATCAGTGAAAACAATCAGCCCCAGCATTTT.